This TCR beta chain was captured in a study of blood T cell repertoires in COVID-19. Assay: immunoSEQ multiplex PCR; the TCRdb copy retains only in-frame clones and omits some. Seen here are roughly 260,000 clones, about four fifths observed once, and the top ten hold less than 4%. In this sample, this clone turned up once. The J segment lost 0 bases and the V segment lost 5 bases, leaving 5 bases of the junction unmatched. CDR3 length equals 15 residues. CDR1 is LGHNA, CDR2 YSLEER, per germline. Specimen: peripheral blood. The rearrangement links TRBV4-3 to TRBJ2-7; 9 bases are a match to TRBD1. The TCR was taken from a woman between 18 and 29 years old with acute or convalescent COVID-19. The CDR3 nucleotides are TGCGCCAGCAGCTCCGGACAGGGGTCCTCCTACGAGCAGTACTTC. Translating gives CASSSGQGSSYEQYF.